The 3 T cell receptor beta chains below all came from one sample that was sequenced in a study of T cell changes during pregnancy in multiple sclerosis. Sequenced by immunoSEQ multiplex PCR; TCRdb stores in-frame clones only, minus some. The table lists 95,000 to 100,000 clones, about 91% of them singletons. Source: peripheral blood, taken in the second trimester of pregnancy. These TCRs come from a female donor with multiple sclerosis, enrolled in a pregnancy study.

The chain joins TRBV7-2 to TRBJ2-5; TRBD1 agrees at 9 bases. V was pared by 6 bases and J by 5 bases, with 10 bases of the junction left unmatched. Germline V lookup: CDR1 SGHTA, CDR2 FQGNSA. The CDR3 loop spans 15 amino acids. The CDR3 region has the DNA TGTGCCAGCAGATATCCGGGACAGGGTCGGGAGACCCAGTACTTC. This gives the protein CASRYPGQGRETQYF.

V and J are TRBV27 and TRBJ2-7, with 7 bases matching TRBD2. Germline loops: CDR1 MNHEY, CDR2 SMNVEV (reference sequence). Trimming took 3 bases from V and 3 from J; bases not matched to a gene: 5. The CDR3 is 14 amino acids. DNA for the CDR3: TGTGCCAGCAGTTTGCTCCCGGGGGGCTACGAGCAGTACTTC. Protein sequence: CASSLLPGGYEQYF.

The DNA of the CDR3 is TGTGCCAGCAGTCCAACAGGGATCTTCATGAACACTGAAGCTTTCTTT. Its translation: CASSPTGIFMNTEAFF. The chain couples TRBV28 to TRBJ1-1, with a weak D call TRBD1 (6 bases). Germline loops: CDR1 MDHEN, CDR2 SYDVKM. CDR3 length: 16 amino acids. V lost 5 bases and J lost 0, with 16 bases in between.